One and the same sample provided the 13 T cell receptor beta chains below, sequenced in a study of blood T cell repertoires in COVID-19. Clones were sequenced by immunoSEQ multiplex PCR, and TCRdb holds only the in-frame ones, with some missing. The sample carries about 82,000 clones, about 73% recorded once. Material for sequencing was peripheral blood. All receptors come from a man aged 60-69 years with COVID-19, enrolled during active disease.

The table lists this clone with a few counts. This chain joins TRBV2 and TRBJ2-5; 10 bases are a match to TRBD1. CDR3 length: 16 residues. Germline V gene data show CDR1 as SNHLY and CDR2 as FYNNEI. V lost 6 bases, J lost 1 base, and 8 bases stayed unmatched. The CDR3 loop is CASRGPRDRGQETQYF. CDR3 coding DNA: TGTGCCAGCAGGGGGCCCCGGGACAGGGGCCAAGAGACCCAGTACTTC.

This chain connects TRBV7-3 to TRBJ1-4; D remains ambiguous. The CDR3 covers 10 residues. Between the trimmed V and J ends, which lost 9 bases and 12 bases, there was a span of 11 bases. Germline V lookup: CDR1 SGHTA, CDR2 FQGTGA. CDR3 sequence (DNA): TGTGCCAGTTTAGGAGTAGAACTGTTTTTT. Its translation is CASLGVELFF.

The chain employs TRBV30 and TRBJ2-5; TRBD2 aligns across 8 bases. Germline trimming cut 5 bases from V and 2 bases from J; bases unmatched to any gene: 4. CDR3 length equals 13 residues. Germline lookup yields CDR1 GTSNPN and CDR2 SVGIG (reference sequence). The CDR3 coding sequence is TGTGCCTGGGGTGGACTAGCACAAGAGACCCAGTACTTC. Amino acid sequence: CAWGGLAQETQYF. The full variable domain, completed using reference TRBV30 and TRBJ2-5, is SQTIHQWPATLVQPVGSPLSLECTVEGTSNPNLYWYRQAAGRGLQLLFYSVGIGQISSEVPQNLSASRPQDRQFILSSKKLLLSDSGFYLCAWGGLAQETQYFGPGTRLLVL.

The CDR3 region is CASIDSGNTIYF. The CDR3 DNA reads TGTGCCAGCATAGACTCTGGAAACACCATATATTTT. This chain connects TRBV6-5 to TRBJ1-3; D not certain. The V end lost 7 bases, the J end lost 0 bases, and 4 bases lay between the germline ends. CDR3 size: 12 residues. CDR1 and CDR2 (germline): MNHEY, SVGAGI.

CDR3 nucleotides: TGTGCCACCAGCAACGGGTACAATGAGCAGTTCTTC. It codes for CATSNGYNEQFF. This chain connects TRBV15 to TRBJ2-1, with D unclear. Germline values: CDR1 LNHNV, CDR2 YYDKDF (reference sequence). Trimming stripped 4 bases from V and 4 bases from J, with 5 bases between. The CDR3 covers 12 residues.

This chain uses TRBV15 with TRBJ2-7; 8 bases agree with TRBD1. Germline V lookup: CDR1 LNHNV, CDR2 YYDKDF (reference sequence). The CDR3 contains 17 residues. V was pared by 4 bases and J by 7 bases, with 18 bases of the junction left unmatched. The DNA of the CDR3 is TGTGCCACCAGCACAATGGGGTCAAGACAGGGGAAGAGTGAGCAGTACTTC. It is translated as CATSTMGSRQGKSEQYF.

The rearrangement joins TRBV4-1 to TRBJ2-6, with 7 bases fitting TRBD2. With V trimmed by 0 bases and J by 0 bases, 2 bases remained unmatched. The CDR3 runs 17 residues. Germline-derived CDR1 and CDR2 are MGHRA and YSYEKL. This chain's CDR3 is CASSQEGGSSGANVLTF. DNA of the CDR3: TGCGCCAGCAGCCAAGAGGGCGGGAGCTCTGGGGCCAACGTCCTGACTTTC.

V gene TRBV5-4 combines with J gene TRBJ1-1, with TRBD1 identical over 7 bases. The CDR3 is 14 amino acids. CDR1 is SGHNT and CDR2 is YYREEE in the germline V gene (reference sequence). Trimming at V came to 5 bases and at J to 5 bases, leaving 9 bases not matched to a gene. CDR3 residues: CASRPQGGKTEAFF. CDR3 nucleotides: TGTGCCAGCAGGCCTCAAGGGGGCAAGACTGAAGCTTTCTTT.

The gene calls are TRBV12-3 or TRBV12-4 and TRBJ2-2, with D possibly matching TRBD1 (7 bases). This CDR3 region has 12 residues. Deletions cut 10 bases from V and 7 bases from J, with 13 bases between. The CDR3 bases are TGTGCCACCTCAGGGGGGCTCGGGGAGCTGTTTTTT. It encodes CATSGGLGELFF.

The chain recombines TRBV19 with TRBJ2-1, with TRBD1 matching 9 bases. This CDR3 has 16 amino acids. Losses at the gene ends were 4 bases for V and 6 bases for J; bases not matched to a gene: 10. Germline V CDR1 and CDR2: LNHDA, SQIVND (reference sequence). CDR3 sequence (DNA): TGTGCCAGTAGTAGGACGGGACAGGGAAGGCGCAATGAGCAGTTCTTC. This translates into CASSRTGQGRRNEQFF.

This clone was observed a single time. The gene calls are TRBV3-1 (or the pseudogene TRBV3-2) and TRBJ1-1; D unclear. V lost 4 bases and J 5 bases, leaving 11 bases between the germline ends. The CDR3 contains 13 residues. The germline V gene has CDR1 LGHDT and CDR2 YNNKEL (reference sequence). Here the CDR3 DNA reads TGTGCCAGCAGCCCTTTGACGGGAACTGAAGCTTTCTTT. This sequence encodes CASSPLTGTEAFF.

With regard to this clone: Germline is not matched at one junction end, which may reflect a read error. V and J are TRBV7-7 and TRBJ2-1, with D hard to call. Germline lookup yields CDR1 SSHAT and CDR2 FNYEAQ (reference sequence). The length of the CDR3 is 13 residues. CDR3 protein: CASSLGRDNEQFF. The CDR3 DNA reads as TGTGCTAGCAGCTTAGGCCGGGACAATGAGCAGTTCTTC.

The chain couples TRBV5-4 to TRBJ2-1; perhaps TRBD2 as D (7 bases). Between the trimmed V and J ends, which lost 3 bases and 5 bases, there was a span of 24 bases. The germline V gene has CDR1 SGHNT and CDR2 YYREEE (reference sequence). CDR3 size: 18 residues. CDR3 region: CASSSGGGGAWKDNEQFF. CDR3 bases: TGTGCCAGCAGCTCCGGAGGGGGGGGCGCCTGGAAGGACAATGAGCAGTTCTTC.